Below, 11 T cell receptor beta chains from the same sample are listed, as sequenced in a study of shared clonotypes between healthy human individuals. Repertoires were generated with immunoSEQ multiplex PCR, while TCRdb's copy carries only in-frame clones and drops some. The repertoire includes about 990,000 clones, about 84% of them detected once, and 0.6% to 0.75% sits in the top ten. Sequencing was performed on memory CD4+ T cells from PBMCs. Subset noted: CD45RA-negative fraction. The receptors were gathered from a man younger than 30 in good health. Some clones in this sample may be carry-over from other donors' samples.

The chain employs TRBV11-1 and TRBJ2-7, with D perhaps matching TRBD2 (6 bases). Germline CDR1 and CDR2: SGHAT and FQDESV (reference sequence). The V end lost 7 bases, the J end lost 3 bases, and 16 bases lay between the germline ends. The CDR3 runs to 14 residues. In nucleotides, the CDR3 is TGTGCCAGCACTGAGGGCGGGATCCGCTACGAGCAGTACTTC. Translated: CASTEGGIRYEQYF.

The V gene is TRBV7-3, the J gene TRBJ2-5; 7 bases match TRBD2. V lost 2 bases, J lost 5 bases, and 2 bases stayed unmatched. This CDR3 comprises 13 residues. Germline CDR1 reads SGHTA; CDR2 reads FQGTGA. CDR3 loop: CASSLWRGETQYF. In DNA form, the CDR3 reads TGTGCCAGCAGCTTATGGCGGGGGGAGACCCAGTACTTC.

The rearrangement links TRBV5-1 to TRBJ2-3, with unresolved D. From germline, CDR1 is SGHRS and CDR2 YFSETQ. The ends were cut back, 5 bases at V and 6 bases at J, with 7 bases in the middle. This CDR3 is built from 11 residues. In nucleotides, the CDR3 is TGCGCCAGCAGGGCCGGTGATACGCAGTATTTT. It translates to CASRAGDTQYF.

This chain uses TRBV19 with TRBJ1-1; TRBD1 agrees at 8 bases. Losses at the gene ends were 9 bases for V and 0 bases for J; bases not matched to a gene: 9. The germline CDR1 and CDR2 sequences are LNHDA and SQIVND (reference sequence). The CDR3 is 15 amino acids. The CDR3 here is CASLADRGLNTEAFF. Here the CDR3 DNA reads TGTGCCAGCCTAGCCGACAGGGGTTTGAACACTGAAGCTTTCTTT.

On this clone: A much larger clone differs from this one at a single base, so this may be a read error. Other DNA sequences of this sample code for an identical CDR3. This sequence joins TRBV30 and TRBJ1-2; D is perhaps TRBD1 (6 bases). The CDR3 extends over 17 amino acids. In germline, CDR1 is GTSNPN, CDR2 SVGIG (reference sequence). The CDR3 DNA is TGCGCCTGGTCCTACCTAACAGAGGACAGATTTAACTATGGCTACACCTTC. This sequence encodes CAWSYLTEDRFNYGYTF.

The chain uses TRBV2 and TRBJ2-6; D call uncertain. Deletions cut 6 bases from V and 0 bases from J, with 3 bases between. This CDR3 is 13 amino acids long. CDR1 is SNHLY, CDR2 FYNNEI, per germline. CDR3 in amino acids: CASSYSGANVLTF. The CDR3 DNA sequence: TGTGCCAGCAGCTACTCTGGGGCCAACGTCCTGACTTTC.

The V and J genes are TRBV28 and TRBJ2-3, with 8 bases that match TRBD2. Germline-derived CDR1 and CDR2 are MDHEN and SYDVKM. The CDR3 totals 15 residues. V shed 2 bases, J shed 2 bases, and the junction held 3 bases outside the gene matches. The CDR3 nucleotides read TGTGCCAGCAGTTTACTAGCGGGCCTCACAGATACGCAGTATTTT. It specifies CASSLLAGLTDTQYF.

This clone was found once. V gene TRBV11-2 combines with J gene TRBJ1-2; 7 bases line up with TRBD1. J gave up 8 bases and V 4 bases, and 10 bases lay outside the gene matches. Germline CDR1 SGHAT, CDR2 FQNNGV. The CDR3 covers 14 residues. As DNA, the CDR3 is TGTGCCAGCAGCTCCCTCGACAGGGCGGCGGGCTACACCTTC. Translated, it gives CASSSLDRAAGYTF.

This chain links TRBV9 with TRBJ2-3, with 8 bases aligning to TRBD2. This CDR3 has 16 amino acids. Germline V gene lookup returns CDR1 SGDLS and CDR2 YYNGEE. The junction had 9 bases not matched to a gene; V was cut back by 4 bases and J by 2 bases. CDR3 residues: CASSPLAGSPTDTQYF. The CDR3 coding sequence is TGTGCCAGCAGCCCTTTAGCGGGATCCCCCACAGATACGCAGTATTTT.

Remarks on this clone: The junction shows a germline mismatch at one end, possibly a read error. The chain has TRBV4-1 and TRBJ1-2, with TRBD1 matching 7 bases. This CDR3 spans 13 amino acids. The germline gives CDR1 MGHRA, CDR2 YSYEKL. The CDR3: CASSQDGGRGCIF. DNA for the CDR3: TGCGCCAGCAGCCAAGATGGCGGCAGGGGGTGTATCTTC.

The CDR3 DNA is TGCGCCAGCAGCTTGCCTAGCGGAAACACCGGGGAGCTGTTTTTT. Protein product: CASSLPSGNTGELFF. The V gene is TRBV5-1, the J gene TRBJ2-2; TRBD2 matches at 7 bases. With 1 base clipped from V and 2 bases from J, the junction kept 2 bases outside the gene matches. Germline CDR1 and CDR2: SGHRS and YFSETQ. This CDR3 has 15 amino acids.